This TCR beta chain was observed in a study of blood T cell repertoires in COVID-19 (dated by TCRdb to between 2020 and 2021). Notes on the research overall: The collaborator samples originated in the United States, Italy and Spain and spanned the acute and convalescent phases of COVID-19. The material from the prospective study consisted of cDNA or gDNA derived from T cells, B-cell-depleted T cells, or PBMCs. Subjects who had been exposed to COVID-19, were actively infected with it, or had recovered from it provided the deeply sampled blood TCRbeta repertoires that made up the dataset. The repertoires were released in a freely available public database intended as a resource for research on the immune response to SARS-CoV-2. The samples were drawn from two sources: the first 160 participants of the ongoing ImmuneRACE study, and 1,000 to 1,500 subjects contributed by 6 global collaborators. Nearly every sample came with metadata listing a de-identified subject ID, COVID-19 status, age in years and sex. HLA class I and class II types, where available, came from metadata supplied by the sample provider rather than from assay-based typing. Overall study results and their limits: How much clinical and demographic metadata was included differed by source and by participant, and the metadata was provided uncurated.

Regarding this clone: Its binding antigen is unknown. There are no base qualities to consult, and no much larger clone falls within one base.

Via the germline V gene (reference sequence), CDR1 is SEHNR and CDR2 FQNEAQ. The junction carries 8 bases between V and J, which are trimmed by 1 base and 5 bases respectively. CDR3 length: 14 amino acids, cysteine to phenylalanine. The kept DNA is CDR3 alone, 42 bases in frame from the first base. Samples from volunteer blood donors who had recovered from COVID-19 were contributed by a second Seattle source. Collaborating institutions collected whole blood in K2EDTA tubes following their own protocols. For TCRbeta analysis, collaborators shipped samples in one of three forms: frozen whole blood, isolated PBMCs, or DNA extracted from either of those sample types. TCRbeta CDR3 regions were amplified from genomic DNA by means of the immunoSEQ Assay, a bias-controlled multiplex PCR. Turning to the authors' computational methods: Within the assay, amplification of reference gene primers was used to estimate how many nucleated cells each sample contained. To quantify the absolute abundance of each unique TCRbeta CDR3 rearrangement, sequence reads were collapsed and filtered. For each sample, productive Simpson clonality was calculated as the square root of Simpson's diversity index across productive rearrangements. TCRdb's version of the immuneACCESS table is confined to in-frame rearrangements and falls short of the full clone set. An unresolved V gene accounts for under half of the shortfall where checked; the remainder is of unknown origin. V and J calls and clone size come straight from that table; D and trimming were deduced from the DNA. The sample contains roughly 180,000 clones, around four fifths of them found a single time. The ten largest make up roughly 8% of the sample.

Recombination connected TRBV7-9 to TRBJ1-4, with no reliable assignment of the D segment. Source material: peripheral blood. The sequence came from a man aged 40-49 years who had recovered from COVID-19. The CDR3 protein: CASSLGASNEKLFF. The DNA sequence reads TGTGCCAGCAGCTTAGGGGCCTCCAATGAAAAACTGTTTTTT.